Sequencing of this TCR beta chain was carried out in a study of metastatic and nonmetastatic thyroid tumors. As for the study in general: Patients with malignant and benign thyroid disease provided blood and tumor or nodule tissue, whose repertoires were compared.

General study points: As reported, TCR beta diversity in blood and tumor was significantly higher in malignant thyroid tumors than in benign nodules.

For this clone: What it recognizes is unknown.

Trimming removed 3 bases from V and 7 bases from J; junction bases left unmatched: 5. This CDR3 is 13 amino acids long. No patient received treatment before thyroid surgery. Study processing details: A classifier of distant metastasis in papillary thyroid cancer was built from CDR3 differences (across clinicopathological groups). TCRdb re-analyzed the PCR reads through MiXCR. For this entry, the V and J calls and clone size follow TCRdb and not the study's own pipeline. This sample carries around 19,000 clones, about a third of them seen once, and the ten largest clones take 29%. Sequencing input: tumor tissue. This receptor was taken from a female donor with papillary thyroid cancer or a benign thyroid nodule (not recorded which). Some clones in this sample may be carry-over from other donors' samples. The chain is built from TRBV12-3 or TRBV12-4 and TRBJ1-2; 7 positions match TRBD1. The CDR3 region has the DNA TGTGCCAGCAGTTTGACAGGGCTCTCTGGCTACACCTTC. Translated: CASSLTGLSGYTF.